The present T cell receptor beta chain was sequenced within a study of T cell repertoires in cytomegalovirus infection. Study observations and caveats: The cumulative frequency of public TCR beta families distinguished individuals who carried CMV together with the relevant HLA.

In germline, CDR1 is MNHEY, CDR2 SVGAGI. Between the trimmed V and J ends, which lost 2 bases and 4 bases, there was a span of 11 bases. This CDR3 is built from 14 residues. Regarding this clonotype: The antigen remains undetermined.

TCRdb re-called the reads through MiXCR, storing one row per CDR3 protein. Seen here are 55,000 to 85,000 distinct CDR3 sequences, 20% to 25% observed once, and the top ten hold about 63%. The material was CD8+ T cells from cultured PBMCs, obtained from culture after CMV antigen stimulation. The genes are TRBV6-5 and TRBJ1-1; possibly TRBD1 for D (5 bases). The sequence was collected from a human donor in good health (CMV status not recorded). Some clones in this sample may be carry-over from other donors' samples. The CDR3 loop reads CASSYNVRGTEAFF. DNA for the CDR3: TGTGCCAGCAGTTACAACGTGAGGGGCACTGAAGCTTTCTTT.